The clone carrying this TCR beta chain was counted only a few times. The data stem from a study of identical twins. One entry per CDR3 protein, called by TCRdb with MiXCR from the 5' RACE reads. The table shows some 600,000 distinct CDR3 sequences, with roughly 7.2% occurring only once. With 6 bases removed from V and 1 base from J, the gap between germline ends came to 3 bases. Germline V gene sequence: CDR1 SQVTM, CDR2 ANQGSEA. The CDR3 is made up of 10 amino acids. This sample also appeared in a second study, on yellow fever vaccine responses in identical twins.

What was sequenced was PBMCs. The V and J genes are TRBV29-1 and TRBJ2-5, with D uncertain. The sequence was collected from a woman between 18 and 30 years old in good health. This CDR3 is CSVTQETQYF. The CDR3 coding sequence is TGCAGCGTGACCCAAGAGACCCAGTACTTC.